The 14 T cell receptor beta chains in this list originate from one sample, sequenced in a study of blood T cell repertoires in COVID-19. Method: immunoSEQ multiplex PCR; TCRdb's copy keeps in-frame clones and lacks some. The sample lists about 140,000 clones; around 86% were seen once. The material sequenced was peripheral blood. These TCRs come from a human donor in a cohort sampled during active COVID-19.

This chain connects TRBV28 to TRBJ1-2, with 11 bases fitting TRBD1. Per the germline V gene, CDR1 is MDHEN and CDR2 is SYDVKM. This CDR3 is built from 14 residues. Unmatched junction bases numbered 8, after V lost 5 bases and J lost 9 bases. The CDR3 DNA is TGTGCCAGCAGTGCATCGCGGACAGGGGGCCGCTACACCTTC. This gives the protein CASSASRTGGRYTF.

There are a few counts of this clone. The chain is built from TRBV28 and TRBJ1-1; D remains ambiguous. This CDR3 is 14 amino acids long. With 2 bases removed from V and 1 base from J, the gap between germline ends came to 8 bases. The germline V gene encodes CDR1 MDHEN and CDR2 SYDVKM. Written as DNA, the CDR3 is TGTGCCAGCAGTTTAGGCAGGCGGAACACTGAAGCTTTCTTT. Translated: CASSLGRRNTEAFF.

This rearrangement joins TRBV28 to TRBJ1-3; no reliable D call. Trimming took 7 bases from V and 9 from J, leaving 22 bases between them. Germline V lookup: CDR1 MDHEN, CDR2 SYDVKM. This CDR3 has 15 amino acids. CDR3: CASTPPGVGATTIYF. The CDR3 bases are TGTGCCAGCACCCCTCCCGGAGTGGGTGCTACCACCATATATTTT.

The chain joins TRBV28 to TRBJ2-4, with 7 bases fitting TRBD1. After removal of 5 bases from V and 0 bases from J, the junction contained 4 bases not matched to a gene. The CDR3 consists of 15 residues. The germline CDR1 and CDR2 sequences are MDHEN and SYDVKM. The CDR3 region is CASSRTGPAKNIQYF. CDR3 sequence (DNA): TGTGCCAGCAGTCGGACAGGCCCAGCCAAAAACATTCAGTACTTC. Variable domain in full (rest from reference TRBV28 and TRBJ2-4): DVKVTQSSRYLVKRTGEKVFLECVQDMDHENMFWYRQDPGLGLRLIYFSYDVKMKEKGDIPEGYSVSREKKERFSLILESASTNQTSMYLCASSRTGPAKNIQYFGAGTRLSVL.

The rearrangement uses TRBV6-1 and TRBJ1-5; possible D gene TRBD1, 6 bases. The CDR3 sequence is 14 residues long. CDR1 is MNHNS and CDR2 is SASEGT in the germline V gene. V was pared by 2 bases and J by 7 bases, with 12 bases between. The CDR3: CASSEFTGNQPQHF. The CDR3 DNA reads TGTGCCAGCAGTGAATTTACAGGGAACCAGCCCCAGCATTTT.

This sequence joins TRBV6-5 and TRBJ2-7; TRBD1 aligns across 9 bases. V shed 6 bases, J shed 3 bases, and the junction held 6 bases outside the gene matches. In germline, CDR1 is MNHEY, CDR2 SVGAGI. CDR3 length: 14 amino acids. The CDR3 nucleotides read TGTGCCAGCAGGGGGACAGGGAGAGTCTACGAGCAGTACTTC. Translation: CASRGTGRVYEQYF.

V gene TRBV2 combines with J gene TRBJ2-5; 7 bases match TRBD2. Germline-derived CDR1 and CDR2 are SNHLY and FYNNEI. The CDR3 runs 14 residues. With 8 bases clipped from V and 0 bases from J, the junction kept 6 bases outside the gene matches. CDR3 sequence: CASPPLANQETQYF. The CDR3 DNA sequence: TGTGCCAGCCCACCACTAGCGAACCAAGAGACCCAGTACTTC.

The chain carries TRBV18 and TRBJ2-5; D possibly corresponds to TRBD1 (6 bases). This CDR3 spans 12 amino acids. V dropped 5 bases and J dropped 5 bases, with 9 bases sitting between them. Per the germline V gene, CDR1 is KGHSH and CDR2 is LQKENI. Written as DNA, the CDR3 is TGTGCCAGCTCATGGGGGCTTGAGACCCAGTACTTC. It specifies CASSWGLETQYF.

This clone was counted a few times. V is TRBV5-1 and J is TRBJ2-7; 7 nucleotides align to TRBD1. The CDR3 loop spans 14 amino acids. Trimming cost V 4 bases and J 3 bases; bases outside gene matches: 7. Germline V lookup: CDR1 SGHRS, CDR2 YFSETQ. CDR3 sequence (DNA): TGCGCCAGCAGCAGCAACCGACAGGGCTACGAGCAGTACTTC. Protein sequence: CASSSNRQGYEQYF.

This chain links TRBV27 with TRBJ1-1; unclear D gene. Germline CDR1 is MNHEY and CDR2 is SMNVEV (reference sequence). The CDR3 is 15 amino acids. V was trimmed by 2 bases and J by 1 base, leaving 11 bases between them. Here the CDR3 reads CASSLAIRGNTEAFF. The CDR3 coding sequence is TGTGCCAGCAGTTTAGCCATTCGGGGGAACACTGAAGCTTTCTTT.

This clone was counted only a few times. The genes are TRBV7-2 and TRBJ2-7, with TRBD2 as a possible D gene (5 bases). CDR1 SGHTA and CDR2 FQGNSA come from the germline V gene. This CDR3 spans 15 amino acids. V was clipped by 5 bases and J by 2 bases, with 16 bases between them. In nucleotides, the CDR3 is TGTGCCAGCAGCCTCAGCGGAGTAGGCCCCTACGAGCAGTACTTC. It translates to CASSLSGVGPYEQYF. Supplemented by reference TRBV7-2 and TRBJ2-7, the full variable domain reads GAGVSQSPSNKVTEKGKDVELRCDPISGHTALYWYRQSLGQGLEFLIYFQGNSAPDKSGLPSDRFSAERTGGSVSTLTIQRTQQEDSAVYLCASSLSGVGPYEQYFGPGTRLTVT.

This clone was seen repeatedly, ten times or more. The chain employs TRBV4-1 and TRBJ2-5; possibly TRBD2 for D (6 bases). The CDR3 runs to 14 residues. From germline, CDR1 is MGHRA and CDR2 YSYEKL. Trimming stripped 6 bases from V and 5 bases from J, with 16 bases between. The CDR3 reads CASRAEGRLETQYF. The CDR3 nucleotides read TGCGCCAGCAGGGCGGAGGGTAGATTGGAGACCCAGTACTTC.

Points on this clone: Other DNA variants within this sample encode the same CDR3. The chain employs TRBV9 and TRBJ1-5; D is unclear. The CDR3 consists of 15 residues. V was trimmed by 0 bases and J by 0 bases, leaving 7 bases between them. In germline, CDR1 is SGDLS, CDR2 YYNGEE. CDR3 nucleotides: TGTGCCAGCAGCGTAGGAGCCTATAGCAATCAGCCCCAGCATTTT. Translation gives CASSVGAYSNQPQHF.

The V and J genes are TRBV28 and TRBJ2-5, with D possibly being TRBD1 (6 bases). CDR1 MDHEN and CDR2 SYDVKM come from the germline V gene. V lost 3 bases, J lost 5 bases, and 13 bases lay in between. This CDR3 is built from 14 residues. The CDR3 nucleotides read TGTGCCAGCAGTTTGGGGATACAGGGTGAGACCCAGTACTTC. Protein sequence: CASSLGIQGETQYF.